Each of the 24 T cell receptor beta chains below was sequenced from the same sample in a study of CD8+ T cells in alopecia areata. cDNA serving as the sequencing template came from extracted, reverse transcribed RNA. Repertoires were generated with immunoSEQ multiplex PCR, while TCRdb's copy carries only in-frame clones and drops some. The data show 200,000 to 250,000 clones, around 62% seen once. The sequencing here drew on CD4+ T cells sorted from blood, taken at week 0. These receptor sequences come from a human donor with alopecia areata.

This rearrangement joins TRBV4-2 to TRBJ1-1, with D maybe TRBD1 (5 bases). CDR1 and CDR2 from the germline V gene are LGHNA and YNFKEQ. V lost 0 bases, J lost 14 bases, and 13 bases lay in between. The CDR3 covers 12 residues. The CDR3 DNA sequence: TGTGCCAGCAGCCAAGAAGGCAGGGCAGGCTTCTTT. It codes for CASSQEGRAGFF.

The chain recombines TRBV27 with TRBJ1-2; TRBD1 is a possible D gene (5 bases). V was trimmed by 5 bases and J by 7 bases, leaving 23 bases between them. CDR1 is MNHEY and CDR2 is SMNVEV in the germline V gene (reference sequence). The CDR3 has 16 residues. This CDR3 reads CASSQISPGSGGGYTF. The CDR3 region has the DNA TGTGCCAGCAGTCAGATATCTCCGGGCTCTGGGGGTGGCTACACCTTC.

V gene TRBV7-2 combines with J gene TRBJ1-3; tentative D call: TRBD1 (5 bases). The CDR3 extends over 15 amino acids. Germline V gene data show CDR1 as SGHTA and CDR2 as FQGNSA. The V end lost 1 base, the J end lost 0 bases, and 7 bases lay between the germline ends. CDR3 nucleotides: TGTGCCAGCAGCTTAGTGGGGGGCTCTGGAAACACCATATATTTT. This codes for CASSLVGGSGNTIYF.

A few counts support this clone. The chain recombines TRBV29-1 with TRBJ2-3; tentatively, D is TRBD1 or TRBD2 (5 bases each). The CDR3 consists of 10 residues. Trimming cost V 7 bases and J 6 bases, with 8 bases left between them. Germline lookup yields CDR1 SQVTM and CDR2 ANQGSEA. The CDR3: CSGGEDTQYF. As DNA, the CDR3 is TGCAGCGGAGGGGAGGATACGCAGTATTTT.

CDR3 residues: CAWSVRGDGEQFF. The DNA of the CDR3 is TGTGCCTGGAGTGTGCGGGGTGATGGTGAGCAGTTCTTC. The chain links TRBV30 to TRBJ2-1; tentative D call: TRBD2 (6 bases). The germline gives CDR1 GTSNPN, CDR2 SVGIG (reference sequence). The CDR3 covers 13 residues. Trimming removed 0 bases at V and 9 bases at J, with 12 bases between.

The chain is built from TRBV15 and TRBJ2-7; D is possibly TRBD1 (6 bases). Germline CDR1 LNHNV, CDR2 YYDKDF (reference sequence). V dropped 0 bases and J dropped 3 bases, with 15 bases sitting between them. The CDR3 spans 16 residues. CDR3 in DNA: TGTGCCACCAGCAGAGATTCCCACAGGGCCTACTACGAGCAGTACTTC. Residues: CATSRDSHRAYYEQYF.

The J gene is TRBJ2-7, the V gene TRBV2; a possible D gene is TRBD2 (5 bases). This CDR3 contains 12 residues. Trimming took off 6 bases at V and 4 bases at J, with 10 bases between the two ends. CDR1 is SNHLY and CDR2 is FYNNEI in the germline V gene. This chain's CDR3 is CASSLLVYEQYF. DNA for the CDR3: TGTGCCAGCAGCCTACTAGTATACGAGCAGTACTTC.

The chain combines TRBV2 with TRBJ2-1; D is ambiguous. CDR3 length equals 11 residues. Trimming pared 3 bases from V and 6 bases from J, leaving 3 bases between. CDR1 and CDR2 (germline): SNHLY, FYNNEI. The CDR3 DNA reads TGTGCCAGCAGTGACAGCAATGAGCAGTTCTTC. It encodes CASSDSNEQFF.

The V call is TRBV4-1, the J call TRBJ2-4; 10 bases agree with TRBD2. Germline trimming cut 0 bases from V and 3 bases from J; bases unmatched to any gene: 5. CDR3 length: 17 amino acids. Germline CDR1 MGHRA, CDR2 YSYEKL. The CDR3 DNA reads TGCGCCAGCAGCCAAGACAGGACTAGCGGTAACAAAAACATTCAGTACTTC. It specifies CASSQDRTSGNKNIQYF.

As DNA, the CDR3 is TGTGCCAGCAGCGTAGAGGGTGGGCAGGGAAGTGGCTACACCTTC. Translation gives CASSVEGGQGSGYTF. The chain has TRBV9 and TRBJ1-2; D might be TRBD1 (5 bases). Germline loops: CDR1 SGDLS, CDR2 YYNGEE. The V end lost 0 bases, the J end lost 7 bases, and 16 bases lay between the germline ends. The CDR3 contains 15 residues.

This chain links TRBV27 with TRBJ2-1; D not resolved. Trimming stripped 7 bases from V and 8 bases from J, with 0 bases between. CDR1 is MNHEY, CDR2 SMNVEV, per germline (reference sequence). The CDR3 has 8 residues. CDR3 protein: CASNEQFF. CDR3 DNA sequence: TGTGCCAGCAATGAGCAGTTCTTC.

The rearrangement uses TRBV2 and TRBJ2-3, with D perhaps assigned TRBD1 or TRBD2 (5 bases each). The CDR3 runs 15 residues. Germline V CDR1 and CDR2: SNHLY, FYNNEI. Trimming removed 2 bases at V and 2 bases at J, with 11 bases between. Written as DNA, the CDR3 is TGTGCCAGCAGTGAATCCGGGGCCTACACAGATACGCAGTATTTT. Protein: CASSESGAYTDTQYF.

V and J are TRBV5-4 and TRBJ1-2; D perhaps matches TRBD1 (6 bases). Germline V gene sequence: CDR1 SGHNT, CDR2 YYREEE (reference sequence). V was shortened by 6 bases and J by 5 bases, with 17 bases between the two germline ends. The CDR3 loop spans 14 amino acids. The CDR3 nucleotides read TGTGCCAGCACCAAGACACAGGGTTTATATGGCTACACCTTC. This sequence encodes CASTKTQGLYGYTF.

This clone appeared a few times. The chain uses TRBV4-2 and TRBJ2-7, with TRBD1 identical over 10 bases. CDR3 size: 15 residues. CDR1 and CDR2 (germline): LGHNA, YNFKEQ. V was pared by 0 bases and J by 4 bases, with 3 bases of the junction left unmatched. Written as DNA, the CDR3 is TGTGCCAGCAGCCAAGATGGACAGGGGGGGTACGAGCAGTACTTC. As protein: CASSQDGQGGYEQYF.

The chain employs TRBV12-2 and TRBJ2-1; TRBD1, as called in the table, went unchecked against the DNA. TRBV12-2 is described as a pseudogene. CDR3 length: 14 residues. CDR3 in DNA: TGTGCAAGTCGCTTAAAACACTCCTACAATGAGCAGTTCTTC. The encoded protein is CASRLKHSYNEQFF.

This clone was detected a few times. The V gene is TRBV7-9, the J gene TRBJ2-3; D gene uncertain. Trimming shortened V by 3 bases and J by 14 bases, and 15 bases separated the two germline ends. CDR1 and CDR2 (germline): SEHNR, FQNEAQ (reference sequence). This CDR3 contains 12 residues. This CDR3 reads CASSLTEDGWYF. The CDR3 bases are TGTGCCAGCAGCTTGACCGAGGATGGTTGGTATTTT.

V gene TRBV7-9 combines with J gene TRBJ2-3; TRBD1 is a possible D gene (7 bases). Germline V gene sequence: CDR1 SEHNR, CDR2 FQNEAQ (reference sequence). CDR3 length: 18 amino acids. The germline V and J ends were trimmed by 5 bases and 4 bases, with 25 bases remaining between them. The CDR3 here is CASSGQAYVERDSDTQYF. CDR3 sequence (DNA): TGTGCCAGCAGCGGACAGGCTTACGTAGAAAGGGACTCAGATACGCAGTATTTT.

This clone occurred a few times. This chain joins TRBV29-1 and TRBJ2-6; D is unclear. The V end lost 6 bases, the J end lost 0 bases, and 12 bases lay between the germline ends. The CDR3 is made up of 15 amino acids. The germline CDR1 and CDR2 sequences are SQVTM and ANQGSEA. CDR3 DNA: TGCAGCGTCTACGACTTGAGCTCTGGGGCCAACGTCCTGACTTTC. Protein product: CSVYDLSSGANVLTF.

The rearrangement uses TRBV15 and TRBJ2-7, with D unclear. V lost 3 bases and J 0 bases, leaving 9 bases between the germline ends. Germline CDR1 and CDR2: LNHNV and YYDKDF (reference sequence). This CDR3 has 14 amino acids. This CDR3 is CATSRKQSSYEQYF. In nucleotides, the CDR3 is TGTGCCACCAGCAGGAAACAGAGCTCCTACGAGCAGTACTTC.

This clone was observed a few times. This chain connects TRBV6-5 to TRBJ2-3; D possibly corresponds to TRBD2 (6 bases). The CDR3 is 16 residues long. V gave up 0 bases and J gave up 4 bases, with 14 bases separating them. CDR1 is MNHEY, CDR2 SVGAGI, per germline. The CDR3 nucleotides read TGTGCCAGCAGTTACTCGACTAGACCGCTCGCAGATACGCAGTATTTT. Its translation: CASSYSTRPLADTQYF.

The chain combines TRBV7-9 with TRBJ1-1; D possibly corresponds to TRBD1 (5 bases). The CDR3 is made up of 14 amino acids. CDR1 is SEHNR and CDR2 is FQNEAQ in the germline V gene (reference sequence). V was cut by 5 bases and J by 0 bases, with 10 bases left in between. In DNA form, the CDR3 reads TGTGCCAGCAGCACAGGACGGGTGAACACTGAAGCTTTCTTT. It specifies CASSTGRVNTEAFF.

The rearrangement joins TRBV7-2 to TRBJ2-1, with D perhaps TRBD1 or TRBD2 (5 bases each). The CDR3 is 15 amino acids. Looked up from germline, CDR1 is SGHTA and CDR2 is FQGNSA. V was shortened by 8 bases and J by 2 bases, with 16 bases between the two germline ends. Here the CDR3 DNA reads TGTGCCAGCGGGGCTAGCAAAGGGGCCTACAATGAGCAGTTCTTC. Protein: CASGASKGAYNEQFF.

The chain uses TRBV2 and TRBJ2-7, with D unclear. The length of the CDR3 is 14 residues. Trimming removed 5 bases at V and 2 bases at J, with 13 bases between. Germline V gene data show CDR1 as SNHLY and CDR2 as FYNNEI. DNA of the CDR3: TGTGCCAGCAGTTTTCAATCGCCGACCTACGAGCAGTACTTC. It yields the protein CASSFQSPTYEQYF.

The genes are TRBV2 and TRBJ2-1, with a possible D match to TRBD2 (5 bases). CDR1 is SNHLY, CDR2 FYNNEI, per germline. The CDR3 has 13 amino acids. V shed 6 bases and J shed 3 bases, with 9 bases lying between them. CDR3 sequence reads: CASRRTYYNEQFF. Written as DNA, the CDR3 is TGTGCCAGCAGAAGGACTTACTACAATGAGCAGTTCTTC.